The 21 T cell receptor beta chains below were found in one sample sequenced in a study of cytomegalovirus exposure and HLA in healthy donors. PCR employed 60 Vbeta and 13 Jbeta primers. Repertoires were generated with immunoSEQ multiplex PCR, while TCRdb's copy carries only in-frame clones and drops some. The sample holds approximately 92,000 clones, over 75% seen once. The source material was PBMCs. The source of these receptors is a girl aged 2 to 10 in good health and CMV-seropositive.

This clone has more than one count but fewer than ten. This chain links TRBV7-8 with TRBJ1-5; TRBD1 agrees at 8 bases. Germline CDR1 reads SGHVS; CDR2 reads FQNEAQ. The CDR3 covers 19 residues. V gave up 2 bases and J gave up 0 bases; unmatched junction bases: 12. The CDR3 DNA reads as TGTGCCAGCAGCTTACCGGTATCGTGGACAGGGAGTAGCAATCAGCCCCAGCATTTT. It translates to CASSLPVSWTGSSNQPQHF.

The V gene is TRBV6-6, the J gene TRBJ2-5; a possible D gene is TRBD1 (6 bases). The ends were cut back, 6 bases at V and 3 bases at J, with 11 bases in the middle. This CDR3 is 13 amino acids long. Germline CDR1 and CDR2: MNHNY and SVGAGI (reference sequence). CDR3 nucleotides: TGTGCCAGCAGAGACTCAGGGGAAGAGACCCAGTACTTC. Encoded protein: CASRDSGEETQYF.

J is TRBJ2-2 and V is TRBV12-5, with a weak D call TRBD1 (5 bases). The CDR3 covers 13 residues. The V and J ends lost 3 bases and 8 bases respectively, with 10 bases between them. Germline V gives CDR1 LGHNT, CDR2 FRNRAP. CDR3 nucleotides: TGTGCTAGTGGTTTATCAGGGTCAGGGGAGCTGTTTTTT. Translating gives CASGLSGSGELFF.

This chain links TRBV11-3 with TRBJ2-1; the D is unclear. Germline V CDR1 and CDR2: SGHNT, YENEEA. CDR3 size: 16 residues. Trimming removed 2 bases at V and 0 bases at J, with 11 bases between. CDR3 in DNA: TGTGCCAGCAGCTTATACCCGGTTAGCTCCTACAATGAGCAGTTCTTC. This encodes CASSLYPVSSYNEQFF.

This clone has a handful of counts. This sequence joins TRBV6-5 and TRBJ1-4; D unclear. The germline V gene has CDR1 MNHEY and CDR2 SVGAGI. This CDR3 region has 13 residues. V dropped 8 bases and J dropped 4 bases, with 11 bases sitting between them. CDR3 region: CASSGDYNEKLFF. The CDR3 nucleotides are TGTGCCAGCTCGGGAGATTATAATGAAAAACTGTTTTTT.

The chain employs TRBV4-3 and TRBJ2-1; 10 nucleotides agree with TRBD2. V lost 3 bases and J lost 6; bases outside the gene matches: 2. CDR1 is LGHNA and CDR2 is YSLEER in the germline V gene. The CDR3 spans 14 residues. The CDR3 spells CASSHGLAVNEQFF. DNA for the CDR3: TGCGCCAGCAGCCACGGACTAGCGGTCAATGAGCAGTTCTTC.

The rearrangement uses TRBV9 and TRBJ2-7; D is perhaps TRBD1 (5 bases). The CDR3 is 13 residues long. The V gene lost 3 bases and the J gene lost 6 bases, with 13 bases spanning the gap. Germline V gene data show CDR1 as SGDLS and CDR2 as YYNGEE. The CDR3 DNA is TGTGCCAGCAGCGCCTCATCCGACAGCGAGCAGTACTTC. Translation gives CASSASSDSEQYF.

The CDR3 loop is CASREQGASGANVLTF. DNA for the CDR3: TGTGCCAGCAGGGAACAGGGGGCCTCTGGGGCCAACGTCCTGACTTTC. The chain has TRBV6-1 and TRBJ2-6; 9 positions agree with TRBD1. The germline gives CDR1 MNHNS, CDR2 SASEGT. Trimming took 6 bases from V and 0 from J; bases not matched to a gene: 3. This CDR3 spans 16 amino acids.

V and J are TRBV6-5 and TRBJ2-1; 12 nucleotides align to TRBD2. CDR1 and CDR2 (germline): MNHEY, SVGAGI. J was trimmed by 7 bases and V by 3 bases; bases with no gene match: 4. The CDR3 is made up of 15 amino acids. CDR3 sequence (DNA): TGTGCCAGCAGTTATAGACTAGCGGGAGTAAATGAGCAGTTCTTC. Translating gives CASSYRLAGVNEQFF.

V and J are TRBV28 and TRBJ1-1; a possible D gene is TRBD1 (6 bases). The CDR3 is made up of 14 amino acids. Trimming removed 3 bases at V and 5 bases at J, with 13 bases between. CDR1 is MDHEN, CDR2 SYDVKM, per germline. CDR3 region: CASSFGGSRTEAFF. For the CDR3, the DNA is TGTGCCAGCAGTTTTGGGGGCTCTCGGACTGAAGCTTTCTTT.

The chain recombines TRBV5-1 with TRBJ2-7, with D perhaps matching TRBD2 (5 bases). The CDR3 runs to 13 residues. V dropped 0 bases and J dropped 2 bases, with 6 bases sitting between them. Looked up from germline, CDR1 is SGHRS and CDR2 is YFSETQ. The CDR3 loop reads CASSLERTYEQYF. Written as DNA, the CDR3 is TGCGCCAGCAGCTTGGAGCGGACCTACGAGCAGTACTTC.

The V and J genes are TRBV6-1 and TRBJ1-4, with TRBD1 matching 7 bases. The germline gives CDR1 MNHNS, CDR2 SASEGT. With V trimmed by 2 bases and J by 3 bases, 3 bases remained unmatched. The CDR3 has 15 amino acids. The CDR3 is CASSERGQPNEKLFF. CDR3 DNA sequence: TGTGCCAGCAGTGAACGGGGACAGCCTAATGAAAAACTGTTTTTT.

The chain couples TRBV9 to TRBJ2-1; the match to TRBD2 covers 7 bases. The V gene's germline CDR1 is SGDLS and CDR2 YYNGEE. The ends lost 4 bases at V and 2 bases at J; junction bases unmatched: 6. The CDR3 has 15 residues. In nucleotides, the CDR3 is TGTGCCAGCAGCCCCAGCGGGGCCCCCTACAATGAGCAGTTCTTC. It yields the protein CASSPSGAPYNEQFF. The full variable domain, rest sourced from reference TRBV9 and TRBJ2-1, is DSGVTQTPKHLITATGQRVTLRCSPRSGDLSVYWYQQSLDQGLQFLIQYYNGEERAKGNILERFSAQQFPDLHSELNLSSLELGDSALYFCASSPSGAPYNEQFFGPGTRLTVL.

The chain links TRBV7-8 to TRBJ2-7; 7 positions match TRBD2. The germline gives CDR1 SGHVS, CDR2 FQNEAQ. The J segment lost 4 bases and the V segment lost 1 base, leaving 7 bases of the junction unmatched. This CDR3 contains 15 residues. The DNA for the CDR3 is TGTGCCAGCAGCTTAGTGGGGGAGGGGACTTACGAGCAGTACTTC. Translated: CASSLVGEGTYEQYF.

V gene TRBV27 combines with J gene TRBJ2-2; D is unclear. Trimming shortened V by 5 bases and J by 6 bases, and 7 bases separated the two germline ends. This CDR3 comprises 12 residues. The germline V gene has CDR1 MNHEY and CDR2 SMNVEV (reference sequence). CDR3 residues: CASSPFPGELFF. Here the CDR3 DNA reads TGTGCCAGCAGTCCCTTCCCCGGGGAGCTGTTTTTT.

Notes on this clone: The limits of the CDR3 on the DNA are not certain, so only TCRdb's listed CDR3 is given. This chain connects TRBV19 to TRBJ1-1. The CDR3 spans 12 residues, counting both ends. CDR1 and CDR2 (germline): LNHDA, SQIVND (reference sequence). The CDR3 here is CASTSGGASAFF.

V is TRBV6-7 and J is TRBJ2-1; 12 bases line up with TRBD2. TRBV6-7 is classed as an ORF, of uncertain function. The CDR3 is made up of 16 amino acids. V gave up 2 bases and J gave up 7 bases; unmatched junction bases: 6. The CDR3 sequence is CASSYPRTSGDNEQFF. The CDR3 DNA reads TGTGCCAGCAGTTACCCTCGGACTAGCGGGGATAATGAGCAGTTCTTC.

The J gene is TRBJ2-1, the V gene TRBV29-1; D not certain. The CDR3 length is 11 residues. Trimming cost V 4 bases and J 6 bases, with 7 bases left between them. Germline CDR1 SQVTM, CDR2 ANQGSEA. In DNA, the CDR3 is TGCAGCGTTGCAAGAGGCAATGAGCAGTTCTTC. Translating it yields CSVARGNEQFF.

The chain combines TRBV20-1 with TRBJ2-5; D is unclear. Germline assignment: CDR1 DFQATT and CDR2 SNEGSKA (reference sequence). Between the trimmed V and J ends, which lost 6 bases and 3 bases, there was a span of 5 bases. The CDR3 length is 10 residues. The CDR3 DNA reads as TGCAGTGCCTCCGAAGAGACCCAGTACTTC. It codes for CSASEETQYF.

V usage is TRBV14 and J usage is TRBJ1-5; D is unclear. Germline assignment: CDR1 SGHDN and CDR2 FVKESK. The CDR3 has 13 residues. The ends were cut back, 0 bases at V and 6 bases at J, with 6 bases in the middle. As DNA, the CDR3 is TGTGCCAGCAGCCAAGACGTTAGTCAGCCCCAGCATTTT. Translating it yields CASSQDVSQPQHF.

J is TRBJ2-7 and V is TRBV7-9, with TRBD1 matching over 7 bases. Looked up from germline, CDR1 is SEHNR and CDR2 is FQNEAQ (reference sequence). This CDR3 spans 13 amino acids. V lost 2 bases to trimming and J lost 3 bases; unmatched junction nucleotides: 1. This CDR3 reads CASSLRQGYEQYF. CDR3 sequence (DNA): TGTGCCAGCAGCTTAAGACAGGGCTACGAGCAGTACTTC.